The table lists the clone carrying this TCR beta chain with a few counts. The antigen is not known. TCRdb re-called the PCR reads through MiXCR, storing one row per CDR3 protein. This sample has more than 550,000 distinct CDR3 sequences, with roughly 23% found just once. This record comes from a study of molecular identifiers for immune sequencing clone quantification. Points from the study as a whole: In cases of identical TCR molecules sharing a barcode, highly expanded clone sizes could be underestimated.

Source material for naive CD8 libraries was about 17,000 to 1,100,000 sorted cells, with 10%, 30% or 50% RNA. Using a CD8+CD4-CCR7+CD45RA+ phenotype, naive CD8 T cells were sorted. The V segment lost 4 bases and the J segment 4 bases; nucleotides outside the gene matches: 9. CDR3 length equals 16 residues. In germline, CDR1 is SNHLY, CDR2 FYNNEI. The chain links TRBV2 to TRBJ2-2, with 7 bases lining up with TRBD2. The sequence derives from a human donor in good health. Some libraries in this study had Jurkat cell RNA spiked in. Sequencing input: naive CD8+ T cells from blood, with Jurkat cell RNA spiked in. Subset reported: FACS-sorted CD8+CD4-CCR7+CD45RA+ naive T cells. In DNA form, the CDR3 reads TGTGCCAGCAGTGGAAGCGGGGAACTACGCACCGGGGAGCTGTTTTTT. Protein sequence: CASSGSGELRTGELFF. Together with reference TRBV2 and TRBJ2-2, the CDR3 gives the full variable domain: EPEVTQTPSHQVTQMGQEVILRCVPISNHLYFYWYRQILGQKVEFLVSFYNNEISEKSEIFDDQFSVERPDGSNFTLKIRSTKLEDSAMYFCASSGSGELRTGELFFGEGSRLTVL.